The TCR beta chain under discussion was sequenced for a study of blood T cell repertoires in COVID-19. V was clipped by 3 bases and J by 2 bases, with 11 bases between them. In germline, CDR1 is DFQATT, CDR2 SNEGSKA (reference sequence). The CDR3 has 14 amino acids. Profiling relied on immunoSEQ multiplex PCR, and the TCRdb table lists in-frame clones only, not all of them. The sample yields 150,000 or so clones, roughly 87% seen once. The TCR was taken from a woman between 45 and 65 years old who had recovered from COVID-19. The sequencing sample was made of PBMCs or T cells enriched from blood (not recorded which). This chain connects TRBV20-1 to TRBJ1-5; unclear D gene. CDR3 nucleotides: TGCAGTGCTAGTGTCCGGGGAGGCAATCAGCCCCAGCATTTT. Translated, it gives CSASVRGGNQPQHF.